This T cell receptor (beta chain) was recovered during a study of cytomegalovirus exposure and HLA in healthy donors (dated by TCRdb to the late 2010s). Regarding the research as a whole: A later analysis indicated that the 130 or so validation repertoires were generated on the platform also employed for the 650 to 850 repertoires of the first cohort. The study aimed to test whether cataloging public T cell receptors could reveal signatures of past pathogen exposure. Besides the first cohort of around 670 subjects, a separate validation cohort made up of 90 to 150 different subjects was used. To predict cytomegalovirus infection status, the study brought together high-throughput TCR immunosequencing, statistical association of individual TCRs with disease status, and machine learning.

Ends trimmed: V by 3 bases, J by 1 base; bases unmatched to a gene: 7. Including cysteine and phenylalanine, the CDR3 has 17 amino acids. Only the CDR3 region is kept as DNA, spanning 51 bases read in frame from base 1. The germline V gene supplies CDR1 MGHRA and CDR2 YSYEKL. Library generation was performed with the immunoSEQ multiplex PCR assay. The paper's data handling went like this. To diagnose cytomegalovirus status from the catalog of TCR beta chain sequences, a statistical classification framework was built. This immuneACCESS table, as held by TCRdb, lists in-frame sequences with V and J called but not all clones. Of the missing ones, under half trace to an unresolved V gene in checked studies; the others have no known cause. V and J calls and clone size are as listed in that table; D and trimming were resolved from the DNA. The table for this sample lists under 200,000 clones; around 80% of them were counted only once. The ten top clones hold roughly 1.2% of the sample.

Note on this clone: It has no known antigen specificity. No much larger clone is present one base from it, and per-base qualities are unavailable.

Overall results and qualifications from the work: A later analysis lacked HLA typing for the validation cohort, so it scored co-occurrence in that cohort across all 130 or so repertoires. In both the original and validation cohorts, the classifier was reported to diagnose cytomegalovirus status with high specificity and sensitivity. Across donors, most TCR sequences were observed very rarely, whereas some public TCRs were present in many individuals. It was suggested by the authors that the approach could potentially be generalized to other disease states and immunological phenotypes. A total of about 180 TCR beta chains were listed by the study as associated with cytomegalovirus. A later analysis found that TCRs clustered in the first cohort also tended to co-occur in the 120 validation repertoires, with 90% to 95% of cluster scores above 0. Three of the identified cytomegalovirus-associated TCR beta chains were confirmed in vitro to be specific for cytomegalovirus antigens.

Donors formed part of the validation cohort, which comprised over a hundred subjects and was distinct from the first cohort of 550 to 850 subjects. The chain couples TRBV4-1 to TRBJ1-3, with 9 middle bases fitting TRBD1. The sequence was obtained from a woman younger than 45 in good health and CMV-seronegative. The source material was PBMCs. The CDR3 protein sequence reads: CASSHGTGRLSGNTIYF. In nucleotide form, the sequence is TGCGCCAGCAGCCACGGGACAGGGCGTCTTTCTGGAAACACCATATATTTT.